These T cell receptor beta chains were read from a single sample in a study of T-cell reconstitution after alpha-beta-depleted transplantation in children. One entry per CDR3 protein, called by TCRdb with MiXCR from the PCR reads. This table holds around 270,000 distinct CDR3 sequences, about 9.4% found once. The sequencing used PBMCs, collected before TCRalphabeta/CD19-depleted stem cell transplant. The source is a boy younger than two with acute myeloid leukemia, due to receive a stem cell transplant. CDR3s include the opening cysteine and the closing phenylalanine or tryptophan. The order of the fields is D gene, clone size, V gene, J gene, CDR3 protein, CDR3 DNA. The D gene is left open where the match is weak. The listing skips clone size in some rows; elsewhere it reads once, few, many or a size class.

NA	many	TRBV20-1	TRBJ2-1	CSARALTRVLHNEQFF	TGCAGTGCTAGAGCCTTGACCCGAGTCCTTCACAATGAGCAGTTCTTC
TRBD2	few	TRBV5-1	TRBJ2-7	CASSSPGLAGDSYEQYF	TGCGCCAGCAGCTCACCGGGACTAGCGGGAGATTCCTACGAGCAGTACTTC
NA	many	TRBV29-1	TRBJ2-7	CSVGLVRVSSPYEQYF	TGCAGCGTTGGGTTGGTTCGGGTCTCCTCTCCCTACGAGCAGTACTTC
NA	NA	TRBV7-9	TRBJ2-2	CASSPPIHGNTGELFF	TGTGCCAGCAGCCCGCCTATACACGGGAACACCGGGGAGCTGTTTTTT
NA	many	TRBV5-1	TRBJ2-2	CASSLAPGTRELFF	TGCGCCAGCAGCTTGGCCCCAGGGACCCGGGAGCTGTTTTTT
TRBD1	many	TRBV20-1	TRBJ1-5	CSARALRDRDQPQHF	TGCAGTGCTAGAGCGCTCCGGGACAGGGATCAGCCCCAGCATTTT
NA	NA	TRBV6-1	TRBJ2-1	CATEGFGDEQFF	TGTGCCACCGAGGGGTTTGGGGACGAACAGTTCTTC
NA	many	TRBV6-2/TRBV6-3	TRBJ2-5	CASSYSDRGGTQYF	TGTGCCAGCAGTTACTCAGACAGAGGAGGGACCCAGTACTTC
TRBD1	many	TRBV10-3	TRBJ2-7	CAIAGQGGTYEQYF	TGTGCCATTGCTGGACAGGGGGGGACCTACGAGCAGTACTTC
TRBD2	many	TRBV28	TRBJ2-1	CASSLEREVLYNEQFF	TGTGCCAGCAGTTTAGAGCGGGAGGTCCTCTACAATGAGCAGTTCTTC
NA	many	TRBV7-9	TRBJ1-2	CASSRPLEPNYGYTF	TGTGCCAGCAGCCGACCTCTGGAGCCTAACTATGGCTACACCTTC
NA	many	TRBV29-1	TRBJ1-6	CSGPDSFHSYNSPLHF	TGCAGCGGGCCGGACAGTTTTCACTCCTATAATTCACCCCTCCACTTT
NA	few	TRBV5-5	TRBJ1-2	CASSLVPGLNYGYTF	TGTGCCAGCAGCTTGGTCCCTGGGCTTAACTATGGCTACACCTTC
TRBD2	many	TRBV19	TRBJ2-1	CASRLAGANNEQFF	TGTGCCAGTAGGCTAGCGGGGGCAAACAATGAGCAGTTCTTC
NA	many	TRBV5-1	TRBJ1-2	CASSLSGPNYGYTF	TGCGCCAGCAGCTTATCAGGGCCTAACTATGGCTACACCTTC
NA	many	TRBV7-2	TRBJ2-1	CASSSYYNEQFF	TGTGCCAGCAGCTCTTACTACAATGAGCAGTTCTTC